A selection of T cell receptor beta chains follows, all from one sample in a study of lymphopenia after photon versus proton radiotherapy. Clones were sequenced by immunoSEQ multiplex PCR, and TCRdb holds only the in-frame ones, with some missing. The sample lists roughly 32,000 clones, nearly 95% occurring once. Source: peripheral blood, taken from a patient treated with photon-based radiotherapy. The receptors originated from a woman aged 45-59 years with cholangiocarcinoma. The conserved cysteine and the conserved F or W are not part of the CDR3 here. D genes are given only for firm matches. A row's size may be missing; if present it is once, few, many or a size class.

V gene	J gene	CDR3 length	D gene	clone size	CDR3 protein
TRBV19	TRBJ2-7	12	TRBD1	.	ASSPRTGANEQY
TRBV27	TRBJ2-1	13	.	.	ASSHLRTVDNEQF
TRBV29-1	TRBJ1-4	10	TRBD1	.	SVRDSPEKLF
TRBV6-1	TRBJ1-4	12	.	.	ASSDGGQNEKLF
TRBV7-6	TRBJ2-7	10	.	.	ASSSGLYEQY
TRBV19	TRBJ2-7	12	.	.	ASSLTGSSYEQY
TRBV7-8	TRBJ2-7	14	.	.	ASSLDTASKIHEQY
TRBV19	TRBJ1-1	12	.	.	ASSIAVRAGEAF
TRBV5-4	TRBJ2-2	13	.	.	ASSVEGANTGELF
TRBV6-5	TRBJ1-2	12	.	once	ASSYFPGRYGYT
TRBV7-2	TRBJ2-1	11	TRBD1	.	ASSSTGGMGQF
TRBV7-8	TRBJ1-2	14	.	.	ASSPQQTGTLGGYT
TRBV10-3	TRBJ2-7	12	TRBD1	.	AISEGQVPYEQY
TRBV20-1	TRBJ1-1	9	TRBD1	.	SASFGQGAF
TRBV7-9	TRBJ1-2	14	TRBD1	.	ASTSGTGVLVHGYT
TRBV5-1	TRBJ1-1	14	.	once	ASSPLGSSSNTEAF
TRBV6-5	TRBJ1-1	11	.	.	LGGEPLNTEAF
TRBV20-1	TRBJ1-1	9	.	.	RAMGGTEAF
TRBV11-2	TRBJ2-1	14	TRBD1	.	ASSLTAGGLGNEQF
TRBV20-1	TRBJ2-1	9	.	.	SARGPDGEF
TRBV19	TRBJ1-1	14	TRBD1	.	ASSMRSDRGKPEAF
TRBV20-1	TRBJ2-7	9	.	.	SASDTYEQY
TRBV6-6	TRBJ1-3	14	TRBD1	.	ASEGQNYNSGNTIY
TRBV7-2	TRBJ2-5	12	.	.	ASSQGGGSETQY
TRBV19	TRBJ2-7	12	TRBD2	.	ASSMGGNSYEQY
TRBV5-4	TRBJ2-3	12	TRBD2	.	ASRLAGGPYTQY
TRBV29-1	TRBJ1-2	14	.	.	SVEDWVAGRENGYT
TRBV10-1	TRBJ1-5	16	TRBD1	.	ASSARRQGDYSNQPQH
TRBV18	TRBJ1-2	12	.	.	ASSPSAQNYGYT
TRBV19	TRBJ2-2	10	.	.	ASNEGAGELF
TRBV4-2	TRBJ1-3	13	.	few	ASSHGTATGNTIY
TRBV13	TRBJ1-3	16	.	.	ASSLVGAGVRSGNTIY
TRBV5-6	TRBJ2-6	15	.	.	ASSLWASDAGANVLT
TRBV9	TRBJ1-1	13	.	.	ASSVGGQINTEAF
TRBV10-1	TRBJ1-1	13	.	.	ATPPRGVRDAEAF
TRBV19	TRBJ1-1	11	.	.	ASTPPENTEAF
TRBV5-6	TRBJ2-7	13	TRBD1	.	ASSFSRGRYGEQY
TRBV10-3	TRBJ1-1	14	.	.	AISESAVRSKTEAF
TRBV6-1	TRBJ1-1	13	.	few	ASSEALQVHTEAF
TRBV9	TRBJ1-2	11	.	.	ARRGWGDYGYT
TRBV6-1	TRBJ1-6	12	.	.	ASSGGQTYSPLH